These 17 T cell receptor beta chains share one sample of origin, sequenced in a study of T cells in localized non-small cell lung cancer. TCRdb's copy holds only in-frame clones and misses some; the assay was immunoSEQ multiplex PCR. The profile shows approximately 54,000 clones, over 80% of them singletons. The sequenced sample was peripheral blood, obtained before any cancer treatment. These TCRs come from a female donor at least 60 years old with stage II squamous cell lung carcinoma.

J is TRBJ2-1 and V is TRBV9; tentatively, D is TRBD2 (7 bases). V dropped 7 bases and J dropped 7 bases, with 12 bases sitting between them. Germline V gene lookup returns CDR1 SGDLS and CDR2 YYNGEE. The CDR3 sequence is 12 residues long. This CDR3 is CASGGGPNEQFF. CDR3 in DNA: TGTGCCAGCGGGGGGGGCCCGAATGAGCAGTTCTTC.

The rearrangement joins TRBV19 to TRBJ2-7; no definite D call. This CDR3 is 13 amino acids long. Trimming took off 6 bases at V and 1 base at J, with 10 bases between the two ends. Germline V CDR1 and CDR2: LNHDA, SQIVND (reference sequence). Here the CDR3 DNA reads TGTGCCAGTAGCTCCACGCCGTCCTACGAGCAGTACTTC. Translation: CASSSTPSYEQYF.

The chain employs TRBV15 and TRBJ2-3, with D possibly TRBD1 on 6 matching bases. CDR1 is LNHNV, CDR2 YYDKDF, per germline (reference sequence). Trimming cost V 0 bases and J 2 bases, with 24 bases left between them. The CDR3 totals 20 residues. The CDR3 loop is CATSRDFPDRDTRFTDTQYF. The CDR3 DNA follows: TGTGCCACCAGCAGAGATTTTCCCGACCGGGACACAAGATTCACAGATACGCAGTATTTT.

V gene TRBV9 combines with J gene TRBJ1-2; D not certain. CDR1 and CDR2 (germline): SGDLS, YYNGEE. Trimming left V 4 bases short and J 4 bases short, with 11 bases between. The CDR3 contains 13 residues. Written as DNA, the CDR3 is TGTGCCAGCAGCCCTGACGGACCCTATGGCTACACCTTC. Amino acids: CASSPDGPYGYTF.

The chain links TRBV5-1 to TRBJ2-7; TRBD1 agrees at 8 bases. Germline V CDR1 and CDR2: SGHRS, YFSETQ. The V gene end was trimmed by 0 bases and the J gene end by 3 bases; junction bases not matched to a gene: 8. This CDR3 spans 16 amino acids. CDR3 sequence (DNA): TGCGCCAGCAGCTTGGCTCAGGGGGCGCTTGTCTACGAGCAGTACTTC. Amino acids: CASSLAQGALVYEQYF.

The J gene is TRBJ2-5, the V gene TRBV11-2, with a tentative D call TRBD2 (6 bases). This CDR3 comprises 14 residues. The ends were cut back, 2 bases at V and 5 bases at J, with 12 bases in the middle. Germline V gene sequence: CDR1 SGHAT, CDR2 FQNNGV. The CDR3: CASSLRGTDETQYF. The CDR3 DNA reads as TGTGCCAGCAGCTTACGGGGGACGGACGAGACCCAGTACTTC.

The chain links TRBV7-3 to TRBJ2-2; D is undetermined. This CDR3 region has 14 residues. V was cut by 3 bases and J by 0 bases, with 5 bases left in between. CDR1 and CDR2 (germline): SGHTA, FQGTGA. The CDR3 DNA reads TGTGCCAGCAGCTTGGCAGCGAACACCGGGGAGCTGTTTTTT. Its translation: CASSLAANTGELFF.

The chain combines TRBV19 with TRBJ2-7; D gene uncertain. In germline, CDR1 is LNHDA, CDR2 SQIVND (reference sequence). V lost 3 bases, J lost 1 base, and 10 bases lay in between. The CDR3 is 14 amino acids. The chain's CDR3 is CASSIRVGSYEQYF. Written as DNA, the CDR3 is TGTGCCAGTAGTATTAGGGTCGGATCCTACGAGCAGTACTTC. Based on the CDR3 plus reference TRBV19 and TRBJ2-7, the full variable domain is DGGITQSPKYLFRKEGQNVTLSCEQNLNHDAMYWYRQDPGQGLRLIYYSQIVNDFQKGDIAEGYSVSREKKESFPLTVTSAQKNPTAFYLCASSIRVGSYEQYFGPGTRLTVT.

The gene calls are TRBV5-4 and TRBJ2-2; D possibly corresponds to TRBD1 (5 bases). Per the germline V gene, CDR1 is SGHNT and CDR2 is YYREEE (reference sequence). The CDR3 covers 16 residues. V lost 6 bases to trimming and J lost 4 bases, with 19 bases between them. CDR3 DNA: TGTGCCAGCAAGGGTCGGCAGGGAAGTGTCACCGGGGAGCTGTTTTTT. Its translation is CASKGRQGSVTGELFF.

The chain employs TRBV6-5 and TRBJ1-1, with D possibly being TRBD1 (6 bases). This CDR3 contains 13 residues. Germline lookup yields CDR1 MNHEY and CDR2 SVGAGI. Trimming took 7 bases from V and 5 from J, leaving 14 bases between them. CDR3 sequence reads: CASTQGGGTEAFF. CDR3 nucleotide sequence: TGTGCCAGCACCCAAGGGGGAGGGACTGAAGCTTTCTTT.

This chain links TRBV6-1 with TRBJ1-5, with D unresolved. Deletions cut 0 bases from V and 6 bases from J, with 15 bases between. CDR3 size: 16 residues. Germline CDR1 reads MNHNS; CDR2 reads SASEGT. The CDR3 sequence is CASSEALKGFGQPQHF. The CDR3 nucleotides read TGTGCCAGCAGTGAAGCGCTTAAGGGTTTCGGTCAGCCCCAGCATTTT.

This clone came up a few times. This sequence joins TRBV7-9 and TRBJ1-2; D possibly corresponds to TRBD1 (5 bases). Germline V CDR1 and CDR2: SEHNR, FQNEAQ (reference sequence). V shed 7 bases and J shed 4 bases, with 13 bases lying between them. This CDR3 region has 13 residues. CDR3 residues: CASTKGDIYGYTF. DNA for the CDR3: TGTGCCAGCACGAAAGGGGATATCTATGGCTACACCTTC.

This chain links TRBV27 with TRBJ1-2, with 10 positions matching TRBD1. Trimming at V came to 5 bases and at J to 4 bases, leaving 10 bases not matched to a gene. Germline lookup yields CDR1 MNHEY and CDR2 SMNVEV (reference sequence). The length of the CDR3 is 16 residues. The CDR3 loop reads CASSPYLTGGAYGYTF. In DNA, the CDR3 is TGTGCCAGCAGTCCCTACCTGACAGGGGGCGCCTATGGCTACACCTTC.

The J gene is TRBJ2-7, the V gene TRBV5-5, with 9 nucleotides matching TRBD1. This CDR3 has 15 amino acids. Per the germline V gene, CDR1 is SGHKS and CDR2 is YYEKEE (reference sequence). V lost 4 bases to trimming and J lost 2 bases; unmatched junction nucleotides: 7. The CDR3 DNA follows: TGTGCCAGCAGCGAGGGACAGGGCCTACCCTACGAGCAGTACTTC. Protein product: CASSEGQGLPYEQYF.

The genes are TRBV2 and TRBJ1-5, with D possibly matching TRBD1 (5 bases). The CDR3 covers 15 residues. Germline loops: CDR1 SNHLY, CDR2 FYNNEI. Trimming removed 1 base at V and 9 bases at J, with 16 bases between. The CDR3 sequence is CASSEGGVLQRPQHF. The CDR3 bases are TGTGCCAGCAGTGAAGGGGGCGTCCTCCAAAGGCCCCAGCATTTT. The full variable domain, in which reference TRBV2 and TRBJ1-5 provide the parts outside the CDR3, is EPEVTQTPSHQVTQMGQEVILRCVPISNHLYFYWYRQILGQKVEFLVSFYNNEISEKSEIFDDQFSVERPDGSNFTLKIRSTKLEDSAMYFCASSEGGVLQRPQHFGDGTRLSIL.

This clone qualifies as medium-sized (0.01 to 0.1%). The chain has TRBV4-3 and TRBJ2-5, with a possible D match to TRBD2 (5 bases). CDR1 LGHNA and CDR2 YSLEER come from the germline V gene. This CDR3 region has 14 residues. Between the trimmed V and J ends, which lost 0 bases and 5 bases, there was a span of 10 bases. The CDR3 region is CASSQDRRFETQYF. CDR3 sequence (DNA): TGCGCCAGCAGCCAAGATCGGAGGTTTGAGACCCAGTACTTC.

This clone came up once. V usage is TRBV5-1 and J usage is TRBJ1-1; D call uncertain. This CDR3 has 15 residues. Deletions cut 0 bases from V and 0 bases from J, with 9 bases between. CDR1 and CDR2 from the germline V gene are SGHRS and YFSETQ. Here the CDR3 reads CASSLDGRLNTEAFF. CDR3 nucleotide sequence: TGCGCCAGCAGCTTGGACGGCCGCTTGAACACTGAAGCTTTCTTT.